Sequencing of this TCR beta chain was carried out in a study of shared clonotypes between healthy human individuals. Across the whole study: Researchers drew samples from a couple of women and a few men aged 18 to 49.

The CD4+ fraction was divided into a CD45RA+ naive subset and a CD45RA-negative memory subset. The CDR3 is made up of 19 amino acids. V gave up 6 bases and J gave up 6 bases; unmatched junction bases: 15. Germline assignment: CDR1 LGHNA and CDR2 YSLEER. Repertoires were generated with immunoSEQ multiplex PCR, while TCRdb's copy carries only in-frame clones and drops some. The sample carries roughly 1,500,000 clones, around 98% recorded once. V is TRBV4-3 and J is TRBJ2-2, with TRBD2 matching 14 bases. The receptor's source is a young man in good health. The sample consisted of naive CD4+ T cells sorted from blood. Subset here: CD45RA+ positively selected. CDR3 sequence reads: CASSHGFGTSGRRAGELFF. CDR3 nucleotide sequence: TGCGCCAGCAGTCACGGTTTTGGGACTAGCGGGAGAAGGGCCGGGGAGCTGTTTTTT.